One and the same sample provided the 12 T cell receptor beta chains below, sequenced in a study of blood T cell repertoires in COVID-19. The assay was immunoSEQ multiplex PCR, and TCRdb's table has in-frame clones only and misses some. The sample lists 55,000 to 75,000 clones; about nine tenths were seen once. What was sequenced was peripheral blood. All receptors come from a man between 45 and 60 years old with active COVID-19.

The CDR3 region is CASSLVKASGGTYNEQFF. CDR3 nucleotides: TGTGCCAGCAGCTTAGTAAAGGCTAGCGGGGGGACCTACAATGAGCAGTTCTTC. The rearrangement uses TRBV7-9 and TRBJ2-1, with 11 positions matching TRBD2. Looked up from germline, CDR1 is SEHNR and CDR2 is FQNEAQ (reference sequence). CDR3 length: 18 amino acids. After removal of 1 base from V and 2 bases from J, the junction contained 7 bases not matched to a gene.

V and J are TRBV5-1 and TRBJ2-7; D is perhaps TRBD2 (7 bases). Trimming cost V 2 bases and J 2 bases, with 14 bases left between them. CDR1 is SGHRS and CDR2 is YFSETQ in the germline V gene. The CDR3 has 15 residues. CDR3 nucleotides: TGCGCCAGCAGCTTACCGGGCGGGGGCCCCTACGAGCAGTACTTC. The encoded protein is CASSLPGGGPYEQYF.

The chain has TRBV18 and TRBJ2-6, with 8 bases lining up with TRBD1. J was trimmed by 4 bases and V by 6 bases; bases with no gene match: 5. The CDR3 consists of 15 residues. CDR1 and CDR2 from the germline V gene are KGHSH and LQKENI. CDR3 residues: CASSQGAVGANVLTF. CDR3 DNA: TGTGCCAGCTCCCAGGGGGCCGTGGGGGCCAACGTCCTGACTTTC.

The chain joins TRBV27 to TRBJ2-2; tentatively, D is TRBD2 (5 bases). Germline values: CDR1 MNHEY, CDR2 SMNVEV (reference sequence). Trimming left V 7 bases short and J 8 bases short, with 11 bases between. The CDR3 length is 12 residues. CDR3 bases: TGTGCCAGCACTCCCCGGAGGGGGGAGCTGTTTTTT. Its translation is CASTPRRGELFF.

The J gene is TRBJ2-3, the V gene TRBV24-1; 8 bases match TRBD1. CDR1 is KGHDR, CDR2 SFDVKD, per germline. Trimming took 3 bases from V and 1 from J; bases not matched to a gene: 2. The CDR3 is 15 amino acids. The CDR3, as DNA: TGTGCCACCAGTGATCCGGGACAGGGCACAGATACGCAGTATTTT. Its translation: CATSDPGQGTDTQYF.

Only one count was recorded for this clone. V usage is TRBV11-2 and J usage is TRBJ2-3, with D maybe TRBD2 (5 bases). Trimming removed 0 bases from V and 2 bases from J, with 6 bases in between. The CDR3 sequence is 14 residues long. Germline-derived CDR1 and CDR2 are SGHAT and FQNNGV. The DNA of the CDR3 is TGTGCCAGCAGCTTAGAGCGGGTCACAGATACGCAGTATTTT. Its protein is CASSLERVTDTQYF.

The genes are TRBV9 and TRBJ2-5; TRBD2 agrees at 14 bases. There are 17 residues in the CDR3. Germline CDR1 SGDLS, CDR2 YYNGEE. The junction had 8 bases not matched to a gene; V was cut back by 3 bases and J by 4 bases. DNA for the CDR3: TGTGCCAGCAGCGCAGGACTAGCGGGGGGCACAGTAGAGACCCAGTACTTC. Protein product: CASSAGLAGGTVETQYF.

The V gene is TRBV10-3, the J gene TRBJ2-3; D possibly corresponds to TRBD2 (6 bases). CDR1 is ENHRY and CDR2 is SYGVKD in the germline V gene. Trimming shortened V by 7 bases and J by 4 bases, and 18 bases separated the two germline ends. The CDR3 is made up of 15 amino acids. CDR3: CAITAAGTSSDTQYF. The CDR3, as DNA: TGTGCCATCACCGCCGCGGGAACGTCTTCAGATACGCAGTATTTT.

The chain couples TRBV11-2 to TRBJ1-2; D gene unclear. Trimming removed 0 bases from V and 4 bases from J, with 9 bases in between. CDR3 length: 14 residues. Germline CDR1 is SGHAT and CDR2 is FQNNGV. The CDR3 is CASSLEEASYGYTF. DNA of the CDR3: TGTGCCAGCAGCTTAGAAGAAGCCTCCTATGGCTACACCTTC.

This chain joins TRBV20-1 and TRBJ2-3; D gene ambiguous. Germline V gives CDR1 DFQATT, CDR2 SNEGSKA (reference sequence). V was shortened by 3 bases and J by 11 bases, with 12 bases between the two germline ends. This CDR3 region has 11 residues. The CDR3 here is CSASRESRQYF. DNA of the CDR3: TGCAGTGCTAGTAGAGAAAGTCGGCAGTATTTT.

The CDR3 here is CASSLGYKTEFSYNEQFF. For the CDR3, the DNA is TGTGCCAGCAGCTTAGGTTATAAAACGGAGTTCTCCTACAATGAGCAGTTCTTC. The chain carries TRBV11-2 and TRBJ2-1, with no clear D. Germline V gene sequence: CDR1 SGHAT, CDR2 FQNNGV. The CDR3 loop spans 18 amino acids. Trimming pared 1 base from V and 0 bases from J, leaving 16 bases between.

This clone was recorded once. The chain links TRBV2 to TRBJ2-1; 7 bases map to TRBD2. The trim removed 4 bases at V and 4 bases at J, leaving 7 bases unmatched. This CDR3 spans 15 amino acids. Germline assignment: CDR1 SNHLY and CDR2 FYNNEI. CDR3 residues: CASSGQLASYNEQFF. CDR3 DNA sequence: TGTGCCAGCAGTGGACAACTAGCGAGTTACAATGAGCAGTTCTTC.